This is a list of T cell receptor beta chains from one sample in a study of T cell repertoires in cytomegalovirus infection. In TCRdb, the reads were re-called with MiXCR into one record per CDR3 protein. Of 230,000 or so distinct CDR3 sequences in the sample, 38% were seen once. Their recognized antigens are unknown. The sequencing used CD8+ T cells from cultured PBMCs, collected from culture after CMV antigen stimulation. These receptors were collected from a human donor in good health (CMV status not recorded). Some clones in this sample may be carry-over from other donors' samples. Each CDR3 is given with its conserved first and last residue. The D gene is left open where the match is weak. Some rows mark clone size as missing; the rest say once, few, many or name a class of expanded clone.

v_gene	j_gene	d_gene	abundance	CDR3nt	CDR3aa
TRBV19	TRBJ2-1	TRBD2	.	TGTGCCAGTAGTATAGAGGGACTAGCGGGCTACGGCAATGAGCAGTTCTTC	CASSIEGLAGYGNEQFF
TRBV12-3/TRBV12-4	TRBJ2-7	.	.	TGTGCCAGCAGTTCAGCGTGGAGATTCGGATACTACGAGCAGTACTTC	CASSSAWRFGYYEQYF
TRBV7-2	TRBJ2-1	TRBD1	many	TGTGCCAGCAGCCCCAGACAGGGCTGGAATGAGCAGTTCTTC	CASSPRQGWNEQFF
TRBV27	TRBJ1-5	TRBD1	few	TGTGCCAGCGCCTACAGGGGGCCTAATCAGCCCCAGCATTTT	CASAYRGPNQPQHF
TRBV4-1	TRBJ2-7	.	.	TGCGCCAGCAGCCAAGTCGTCGGGACTTTCTACGAGCAGTACTTC	CASSQVVGTFYEQYF
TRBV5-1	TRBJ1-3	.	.	TGCGCCAGCAGCCCGGGACTTGGAAACACCATATATTTT	CASSPGLGNTIYF
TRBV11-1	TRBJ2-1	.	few	TGTGCCAGCAGCTCAGACCTCCGGGGAGTGGAGCAGTTCTTC	CASSSDLRGVEQFF
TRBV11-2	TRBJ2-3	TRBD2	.	TGTGCCAGCAGCACAAACTCCCTAGCGGGGGGGCAAAATACGCAGTATTTT	CASSTNSLAGGQNTQYF
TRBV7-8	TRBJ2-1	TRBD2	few	TGTGCCAGCAGCTTGGGACTAGCTGGGGTAGATAGCTCCTACAATGAGCAGTTCTTC	CASSLGLAGVDSSYNEQFF
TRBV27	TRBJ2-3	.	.	TGTGCCAGCACCTCATCAGGGCGGATCACAGATACGCAGTATTTT	CASTSSGRITDTQYF
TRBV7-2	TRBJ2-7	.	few	TGTGCCAGCAGCCTCTGGGGGGCGCAGAACGAGCAGTACTTC	CASSLWGAQNEQYF
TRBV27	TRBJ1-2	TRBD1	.	TGTGCCAGCAGACAGGGGGCTTACTATGGCTACACCTTC	CASRQGAYYGYTF
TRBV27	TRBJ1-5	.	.	TGTGCCAGCAGTTTATCGGCAGGAGTCAATCAGCCCCAGCATTTT	CASSLSAGVNQPQHF
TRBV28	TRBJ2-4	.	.	TGTGCCAGCAGTTCCTCACCACCCTTTAATGGTCCGTCCCAATACATTCAGTACTTC	CASSSSPPFNGPSQYIQYF
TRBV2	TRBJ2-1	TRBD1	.	TGTGCCAGCAGAGCCGGGACAGGGATCTCCCATGAGCAGTTCTTC	CASRAGTGISHEQFF
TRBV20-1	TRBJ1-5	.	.	TGCAGTGCTAGAGGGCCGACAATGGGTAATCAGCCCCAGCATTTT	CSARGPTMGNQPQHF
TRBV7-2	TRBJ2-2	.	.	TGTGCCAGCAGCTTAGAATTAAGGAGCTCCCGCCCCACCGGGGAGCTGTTTTTT	CASSLELRSSRPTGELFF
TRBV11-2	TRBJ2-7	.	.	TGTGCCAGCAGCTTAGTATCAGGACCCTCCTACGAGCAGTACTTC	CASSLVSGPSYEQYF
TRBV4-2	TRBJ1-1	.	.	TGTGCCAGCAGTGCGGGGGGGGACACTGAAGCTTTCTTT	CASSAGGDTEAFF
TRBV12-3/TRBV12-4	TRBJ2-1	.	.	TGTGCCAGCAGTCCCTTCGGGCGGACGAATGAGCAGTTCTTC	CASSPFGRTNEQFF
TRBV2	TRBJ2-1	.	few	TGTGCCAGTTTGGGGGGCTACAATGAGCAGTTCTTC	CASLGGYNEQFF
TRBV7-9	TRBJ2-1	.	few	TGTGCCAGCAGCTCAACCCTGGACAGCTACAATGAGCAGTTCTTC	CASSSTLDSYNEQFF
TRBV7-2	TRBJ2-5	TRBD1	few	TGTGCCAGCAGCCCACTAGGGACAGGTCAAGAGACCCAGTACTTC	CASSPLGTGQETQYF
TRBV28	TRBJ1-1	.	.	TGTGCCAGCAGTTGGGCCGGGACACTGAACACTGAAGCTTTCTTT	CASSWAGTLNTEAFF
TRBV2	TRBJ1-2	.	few	TGTGCCAGCAGTGACCCGCCGGACCGTAACTATGGCTACACCTTC	CASSDPPDRNYGYTF
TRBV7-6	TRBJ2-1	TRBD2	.	TGTGCCAGCAGCCCCAGTGGGGCGGGGGGCTACAATGAGCAGTTCTTC	CASSPSGAGGYNEQFF
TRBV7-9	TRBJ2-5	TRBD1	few	TGTGCCAGCAGCTTCGACAGGGAGCAAGAGACCCAGTACTTC	CASSFDREQETQYF
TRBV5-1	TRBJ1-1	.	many	TGCGCCAGCAGCTCCGGATACAGGGTAAACACTGAAGCTTTCTTT	CASSSGYRVNTEAFF
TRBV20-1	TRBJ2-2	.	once	TGCAGTGCTAGGGATTACAGGGAGGCGAACACCGGGGAGCTGTTTTTT	CSARDYREANTGELFF
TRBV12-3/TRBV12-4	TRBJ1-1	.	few	TGTGCCAGCAGCCCGATCTACAGGGTGAACACTGAAGCTTTCTTT	CASSPIYRVNTEAFF
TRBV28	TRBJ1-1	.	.	TGTGCCAGCAGTCCAGTGCCCGAAATGAACACTGAAGCTTTCTTT	CASSPVPEMNTEAFF
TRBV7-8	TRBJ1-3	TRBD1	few	TGTGCCAGCAGCTTAGAGGGACAGCGATACTCTGGAAACACCATATATTTT	CASSLEGQRYSGNTIYF
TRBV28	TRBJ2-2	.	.	TGTGCCAGCATAGCCAGCGACTACACCGGGGAGCTGTTTTTT	CASIASDYTGELFF
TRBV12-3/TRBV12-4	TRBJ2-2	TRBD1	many	TGTGCCAGCAGTTCTTCCGACAGGGGGCTCACCGGGGAGCTGTTTTTT	CASSSSDRGLTGELFF
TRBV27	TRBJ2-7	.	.	TGTGCCAGCAGTAGCGTGTCGTCCGAGCAGTACTTC	CASSSVSSEQYF
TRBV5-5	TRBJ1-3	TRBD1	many	TGTGCCAGCAGCTTGGACCCAGGGGGTGCTGGAAACACCATATATTTT	CASSLDPGGAGNTIYF
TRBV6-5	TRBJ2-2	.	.	TGTGCCAGCAGTTACTCGGGGCTAGATCTCGCGAACACCGGGGAGCTGTTTTTT	CASSYSGLDLANTGELFF
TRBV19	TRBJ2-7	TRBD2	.	TGTGCCTCATCCGCGGGAGTCACTTCTTCCTACGAGCAGTACTTC	CASSAGVTSSYEQYF
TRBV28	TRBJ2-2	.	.	TGTGCCAGCAGTTTATTGGAGGACTTCGCGAACACCGGGGAGCTGTTTTTT	CASSLLEDFANTGELFF
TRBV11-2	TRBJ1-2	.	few	TGTGCCAGCAGCCCAGAAGGGTCAGGACTAGCTAACTATGGCTACACCTTC	CASSPEGSGLANYGYTF